A selection of T cell receptor beta chains follows, all from one sample in a study of T-cell memory formation after mild COVID-19. TCRdb processed the 5' RACE reads anew with MiXCR; each CDR3 protein has one entry. Here the sample spans 280,000 or so distinct CDR3 sequences, around 8% being singletons. Sequences were obtained from PBMCs or a T cell subset sorted from them (not recorded which). These receptors originate from a man aged 18 to 30 who had mild COVID-19 (a few samples of this study predate the infection). Cell type and time point are not known. The CDR3 runs from the conserved cysteine through the conserved F or W. D genes are given only for firm matches. Only part of the rows carry a size: once, few, many, or a class if the clone is expanded.

j_call,d_call,clone_size,v_call,cdr3_aa,cdr3_nt
TRBJ1-1,.,few,TRBV5-1,CASSKGRSDPEAFF,TGCGCCAGCAGCAAGGGACGATCGGACCCTGAAGCTTTCTTT
TRBJ2-7,TRBD2,.,TRBV12-3/TRBV12-4,CASGKRGSYEQYF,TGTGCCAGCGGAAAGCGGGGGTCCTACGAGCAGTACTTC
TRBJ2-7,.,few,TRBV3-1,CASSQGLSLEQYF,TGTGCCAGCAGCCAAGGCCTATCTTTGGAGCAGTACTTC
TRBJ2-2,.,few,TRBV6-2/TRBV6-3,CASSSLLEITGELFF,TGTGCCAGCAGTTCCCTACTAGAAATCACCGGGGAGCTGTTTTTT
TRBJ2-5,.,few,TRBV20-1,CSARVPGTIETQYF,TGCAGTGCCCGAGTCCCCGGGACAATTGAGACCCAGTACTTC
TRBJ2-1,TRBD1,few,TRBV13,CASSPNPGTGGNEQFF,TGTGCCAGCAGCCCCAACCCCGGGACAGGGGGAAATGAGCAGTTCTTC
TRBJ2-6,.,.,TRBV27,CASRSTSSWRSGANVLTF,TGTGCCAGCAGATCCACCTCGAGTTGGCGCTCTGGGGCCAACGTCCTGACTTTC
TRBJ2-2,.,many,TRBV5-1,CASGDQQAGELFF,TGCGCCAGTGGGGATCAACAGGCCGGGGAGCTGTTTTTT
TRBJ2-7,.,.,TRBV5-1,CASSFPGTRSYEQYF,TGCGCCAGCAGCTTCCCAGGGACCAGATCCTACGAGCAGTACTTC
TRBJ2-1,TRBD2,few,TRBV9,CASSVGTSVNNEQFF,TGTGCCAGCAGCGTAGGGACTAGCGTTAACAATGAGCAGTTCTTC
TRBJ1-2,.,.,TRBV23-1,CASSQSRAGEGGYTF,TGCGCCAGCAGTCAATCGAGGGCAGGCGAAGGTGGCTACACCTTC
TRBJ1-1,.,few,TRBV7-2,CASSLRTGPGTEAFF,TGTGCCAGCAGCTTAAGAACGGGGCCGGGCACTGAAGCTTTCTTT
TRBJ2-7,.,many,TRBV29-1,CSVVAKDTYYEQYF,TGCAGCGTCGTTGCCAAGGACACGTACTACGAGCAGTACTTC
TRBJ2-3,TRBD2,few,TRBV7-9,CASSPGTSALTQYF,TGTGCCAGCAGCCCCGGGACTAGCGCTCTCACGCAGTATTTT
TRBJ2-2,.,few,TRBV3-1,CASSQVLGAGFTGELFF,TGTGCCAGCAGCCAAGTCCTGGGGGCGGGCTTCACCGGGGAGCTGTTTTTT
TRBJ2-3,TRBD2,.,TRBV9,CASSMTSGALSGTQYF,TGTGCCAGCAGCATGACTAGCGGGGCCCTGAGCGGTACGCAGTATTTT
TRBJ2-5,.,many,TRBV24-1,CATSDRITAQETQYF,TGTGCCACCAGTGATAGGATCACAGCCCAAGAGACCCAGTACTTC
TRBJ2-3,TRBD2,.,TRBV12-3/TRBV12-4,CASSIWTSGVTDTQYF,TGTGCCAGCAGTATCTGGACTAGCGGAGTCACAGATACGCAGTATTTT
TRBJ1-1,.,many,TRBV5-1,CASSPSVLMNTEAFF,TGCGCCAGCAGCCCCTCCGTCCTAATGAACACTGAAGCTTTCTTT
TRBJ2-2,.,.,TRBV24-1,CATSDPGGNTGELFF,TGTGCCACCAGTGACCCCGGGGGTAACACCGGGGAGCTGTTTTTT